This TCR beta chain derives from a study of memory B cells and T cells in multiple sclerosis. Stimulus-free culture yielded autoproliferating CFSE-dim and non-proliferating CFSE-high T cells, each sequenced separately. Pooled replicate wells came from approximately 5x10^7 CFSE-labeled PBMCs cultured less than 8 days without stimulus. Germline V lookup: CDR1 SGHRS, CDR2 YFSETQ. V lost 3 bases, J lost 0 bases, and 10 bases lay in between. The CDR3 extends over 14 amino acids. TCRdb's table, derived via immunoSEQ multiplex PCR, lists solely in-frame clones and lacks some. The table lists 25,000 to 35,000 clones, about 82% of them singletons. Comment on this clone: Its cognate antigen is unknown.

The chain is built from TRBV5-1 and TRBJ2-7; a possible D gene is TRBD2 (5 bases). Sequencing was done on a sample of PBMCs from blood kept in culture. The receptor was isolated from a human donor with multiple sclerosis. The CDR3 here is CASSSKGVSYEQYF. The CDR3, as DNA: TGCGCCAGCAGCTCCAAGGGAGTCTCCTACGAGCAGTACTTC.